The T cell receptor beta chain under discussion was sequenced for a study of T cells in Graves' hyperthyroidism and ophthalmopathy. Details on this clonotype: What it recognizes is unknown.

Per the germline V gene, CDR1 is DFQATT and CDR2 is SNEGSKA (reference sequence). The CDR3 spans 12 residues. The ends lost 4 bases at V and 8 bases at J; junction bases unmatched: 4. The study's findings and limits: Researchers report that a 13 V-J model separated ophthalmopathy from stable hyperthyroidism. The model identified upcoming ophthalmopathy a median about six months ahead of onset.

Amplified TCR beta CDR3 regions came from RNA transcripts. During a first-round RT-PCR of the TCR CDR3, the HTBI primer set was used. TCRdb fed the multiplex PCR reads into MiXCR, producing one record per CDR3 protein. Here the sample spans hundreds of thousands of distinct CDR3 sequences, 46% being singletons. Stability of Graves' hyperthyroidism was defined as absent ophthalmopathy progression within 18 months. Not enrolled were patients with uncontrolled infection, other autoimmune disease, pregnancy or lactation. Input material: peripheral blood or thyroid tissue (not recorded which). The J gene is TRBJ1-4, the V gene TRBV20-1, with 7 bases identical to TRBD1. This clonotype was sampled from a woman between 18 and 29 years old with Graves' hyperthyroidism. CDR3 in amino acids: CSAISDREKLFF. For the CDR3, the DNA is TGCAGTGCTATATCGGACAGGGAAAAACTGTTTTTT.